These 13 T cell receptor beta chains were all obtained from the same sample, sequenced in a study of T cells in Graves' hyperthyroidism and ophthalmopathy. Researchers took RNA transcripts and amplified the TCR beta CDR3 regions from them. In the first-round RT-PCR of the TCR CDR3, the HTBI primer set was used. In TCRdb, the multiplex PCR reads were re-called with MiXCR into one record per CDR3 protein. The table lists fewer than 350,000 distinct CDR3 sequences, roughly 18% of them singletons. Sequencing was done on a sample of blood. Receptor source: a man over 45 with Graves' ophthalmopathy.

The V call is TRBV29-1, the J call TRBJ1-2; D is ambiguous. The V and J ends lost 6 bases and 2 bases respectively, with 22 bases between them. The germline V gene has CDR1 SQVTM and CDR2 ANQGSEA. CDR3 length: 16 amino acids. The DNA of the CDR3 is TGCAGCGTCCCCGCTCCCTCCGGTTTAAACAACTATGGCTACACCTTC. Translated: CSVPAPSGLNNYGYTF.

This clonotype was observed a handful of times. The chain is built from TRBV6-2 or TRBV6-3 and TRBJ1-1; 7 nucleotides line up with TRBD1. This CDR3 comprises 18 residues. Germline V gene lookup returns CDR1 MNHEY and CDR2 SVGEGT. V lost 4 bases, J lost 3 bases, and 17 bases stayed unmatched. Here the CDR3 DNA reads TGTGCCAGCAGTTTTCTCCCCACCCGACAGGGAATGGACACTGAAGCTTTCTTT. Translated, it gives CASSFLPTRQGMDTEAFF.

This clonotype came up many times. The chain has TRBV11-2 and TRBJ2-1; unclear D gene. The CDR3 totals 15 residues. In germline, CDR1 is SGHAT, CDR2 FQNNGV. With 0 bases removed from V and 12 bases from J, the gap between germline ends came to 18 bases. The CDR3 DNA reads as TGTGCCAGCAGCTTAGATCAATTCTCAAGTGCGTGGCAGTTCTTC. Translating it yields CASSLDQFSSAWQFF.

This clonotype was recorded a few times. V usage is TRBV28 and J usage is TRBJ1-1; 8 bases map to TRBD1. The CDR3 is 13 residues long. Germline values: CDR1 MDHEN, CDR2 SYDVKM. Germline trimming cut 7 bases from V and 10 bases from J; bases unmatched to any gene: 11. CDR3 in amino acids: CASIPQGATGAFF. In DNA, the CDR3 is TGTGCCAGCATTCCCCAGGGGGCTACAGGAGCTTTCTTT.

The rearrangement joins TRBV19 to TRBJ1-4; D might be TRBD1 (5 bases). Per germline, CDR1 LNHDA and CDR2 SQIVND (reference sequence). V gave up 4 bases and J gave up 8 bases, with 11 bases separating them. The CDR3 extends over 13 amino acids. Here the CDR3 reads CASSTRRQEKLFF. The CDR3 bases are TGTGCCAGTAGTACCCGTCGACAGGAAAAACTGTTTTTT.

This clonotype was counted a few times. The rearrangement uses TRBV20-1 and TRBJ2-1; 11 bases fit TRBD2. After removal of 6 bases from V and 4 bases from J, the junction contained 11 bases not matched to a gene. The V gene's germline CDR1 is DFQATT and CDR2 SNEGSKA (reference sequence). CDR3 size: 16 residues. CDR3 coding DNA: TGCAGTGCCGATGGGACTAGCGGACGTCAGTACAATGAGCAGTTCTTC. It encodes CSADGTSGRQYNEQFF.

The chain is built from TRBV12-3 or TRBV12-4 and TRBJ1-2; TRBD1 might be the D (5 bases). The CDR3 is made up of 14 amino acids. Trimming took 3 bases from V and 6 from J, leaving 14 bases between them. CDR3 region: CASSFRDSGNGYTF. In nucleotides, the CDR3 is TGTGCCAGCAGTTTCCGGGACTCAGGGAATGGCTACACCTTC.

As for this clonotype: A much larger clone sits a single nucleotide away, making a read error possible. CDR3 sequence reads: CSARTGTNYGYTF. DNA of the CDR3: TGCAGTGCCCGGACAGGGACGAACTATGGCTACACCTTC. The V call is TRBV20-1, the J call TRBJ1-2; 8 nucleotides align to TRBD1. The CDR3 covers 13 residues. Germline loops: CDR1 DFQATT, CDR2 SNEGSKA (reference sequence). Unmatched junction bases numbered 5, after V lost 6 bases and J lost 2 bases.

The J gene is TRBJ2-1, the V gene TRBV7-9; 16 bases are a match to TRBD2. Germline V gene lookup returns CDR1 SEHNR and CDR2 FQNEAQ (reference sequence). The ends lost 8 bases at V and 0 bases at J; junction bases unmatched: 13. The CDR3 covers 20 residues. This CDR3 is CASRHRGLAGGRSSYNEQFF. The CDR3 DNA is TGTGCCAGCCGCCACCGGGGACTAGCGGGAGGGCGGAGCTCCTACAATGAGCAGTTCTTC.

At least ten counts were recorded for this clonotype. The CDR3 DNA reads TGTGCCAGCACCGTCAAGGTAGCGGGAGTTAATGAGCAGTTCTTC. Translated: CASTVKVAGVNEQFF. This chain joins TRBV28 and TRBJ2-1; 9 bases fit TRBD2. The CDR3 totals 15 residues. J gave up 7 bases and V 7 bases, and 11 bases lay outside the gene matches. The germline CDR1 and CDR2 sequences are MDHEN and SYDVKM.

This clonotype was picked up a small number of times. This chain joins TRBV15 and TRBJ2-2; D is undetermined. V gave up 6 bases and J gave up 4 bases, with 18 bases separating them. Germline CDR1 and CDR2: LNHNV and YYDKDF (reference sequence). The CDR3 is 16 residues long. The CDR3 spells CATSSGLARGTGELFF. CDR3 nucleotides: TGTGCCACCAGTTCCGGGTTAGCCAGAGGCACCGGGGAGCTGTTTTTT.

This clonotype was found a few times. This chain joins TRBV6-1 and TRBJ2-5; weak D call: TRBD2 (7 bases). The germline V gene encodes CDR1 MNHNS and CDR2 SASEGT. The CDR3 is 13 amino acids. Deletions cut 5 bases from V and 7 bases from J, with 14 bases between. In nucleotides, the CDR3 is TGTGCCAGCAGTACAGGGTCGGGGGGGACCCAGTACTTC. Translation gives CASSTGSGGTQYF.

The rearrangement joins TRBV20-1 to TRBJ1-5, with 12 positions matching TRBD1. From germline, CDR1 is DFQATT and CDR2 SNEGSKA (reference sequence). The V and J ends lost 6 bases and 4 bases, in that order; junction bases with no gene match: 4. The length of the CDR3 is 14 residues. The CDR3 region is CSAWDRGPNQPQHF. As DNA, the CDR3 is TGCAGTGCCTGGGACAGGGGGCCAAATCAGCCCCAGCATTTT.